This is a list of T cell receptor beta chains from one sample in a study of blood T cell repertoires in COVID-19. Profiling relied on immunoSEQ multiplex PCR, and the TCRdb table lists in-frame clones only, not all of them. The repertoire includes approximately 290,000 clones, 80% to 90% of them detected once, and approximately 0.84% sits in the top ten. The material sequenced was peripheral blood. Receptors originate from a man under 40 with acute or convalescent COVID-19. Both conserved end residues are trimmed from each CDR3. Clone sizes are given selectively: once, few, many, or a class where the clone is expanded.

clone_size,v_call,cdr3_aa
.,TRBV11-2,ASSLAGGLHNEQF
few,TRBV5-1,ASSPGTGNTEAF
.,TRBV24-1,ATSDAGQLYGYT
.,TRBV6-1,ASSEGGRVYGYT
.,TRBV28,ASGSSTLDYGYT
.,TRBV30,AWSVETGRNYGYT
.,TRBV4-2,ASSQILSGELF
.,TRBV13,ASSFNRVSEAF
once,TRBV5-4,ASSIGLAVNTGELF
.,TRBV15,ATSRALGQRSLN
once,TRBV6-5,ASTSPGEAF
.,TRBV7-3,ASSPTGTGDLNTEAF
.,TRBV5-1,ASSQGRWTGDVYEQY
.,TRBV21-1,ASSSPLAGSSYEQY
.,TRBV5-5,ASSLDGQTYYEQY
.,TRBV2,ASSYRSGTINEQF
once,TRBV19,ASNQGLYNSPLH
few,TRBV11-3,ASSLLRGSNEQF
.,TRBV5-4,ASSSPTGNTEAF
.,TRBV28,ASSLRTDYSPLH
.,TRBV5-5,ASSLTRGIGQPQH
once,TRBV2,ASRGYGVTEAF
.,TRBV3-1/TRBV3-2,ASSQGQFLAQH
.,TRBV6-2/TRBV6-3,ASSYLAGAVDTQY
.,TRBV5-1,ASSLTSGVQEQY
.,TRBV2,ASSEAWTSGTRSTDTQY
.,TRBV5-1,ASSLEEVSYEQY
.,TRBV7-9,ASQGKGNSPLH
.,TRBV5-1,ASSFGGNNEQF
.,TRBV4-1,ASSQVLLGRTNYGYT
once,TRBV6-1,ASSDPETENTEAF
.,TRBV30,AVDSSNNSPLH
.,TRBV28,ASRPRKIQGTPLRNGYT
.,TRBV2,ASLAQGPNNSPLH
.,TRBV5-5,ASSSRQYVGGYT
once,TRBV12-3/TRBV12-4,ASSFQGVEGAF
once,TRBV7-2,ASSSSGLAVTYEQY
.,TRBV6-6,AISGFDEQF
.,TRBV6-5,ASSIVTGGIHEQY
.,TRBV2,ASIMEGGTEAF
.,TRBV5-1,ASSPRTGGRGGGYEQY
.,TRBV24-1,ATSDSGQIDGELF
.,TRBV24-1,ATSAAGYTGELF
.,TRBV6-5,ASSTDRANTGELF
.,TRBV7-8,ASSQAGGDTQY
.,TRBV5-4,ASSLGQSPNEKLF
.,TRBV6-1,ASSEVQGILDEQY
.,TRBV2,ASSWTSTNEQY
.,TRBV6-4,ASSKTDGRAYNEQF
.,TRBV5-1,ASNDRSNTEAF
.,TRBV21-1,ASIDAQQGGCYEQY
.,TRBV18,ASSPRTGTGGVLTNEKLF
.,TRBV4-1,ASSQVKQKGNTIY
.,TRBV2,ASSTLQGNEQF
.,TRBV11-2,ASSLEFSGRYEQY